Listed below are T cell receptor beta chains from one sample, sequenced in a study of PD-1 blockade in classical Hodgkin lymphoma. Method: immunoSEQ multiplex PCR; TCRdb's copy keeps in-frame clones and lacks some. In the table there are tens of thousands of clones, 85% to 95% of which are singletons. Sample: peripheral blood mononuclear cells (PBMCs), taken at baseline. Receptors were obtained from a human donor with classical Hodgkin lymphoma. Each CDR3 is given with its conserved first and last residue. The D gene is left open where the match is weak. Size tells how often a clone was seen (once, few, many) or the class of an expanded clone, and some rows leave it out.

V gene	J gene	clone size	D gene	CDR3 protein	CDR3 DNA
TRBV11-2	TRBJ1-1	-	-	CASSLGSLVASEAFF	TGTGCCAGCAGCTTAGGGTCTTTGGTCGCTTCTGAAGCTTTCTTT
TRBV4-1	TRBJ1-5	-	-	CASSQPRQAYPSNQPQHF	TGCGCCAGCAGCCAGCCAAGACAGGCGTACCCTAGCAATCAGCCCCAGCATTTT
TRBV6-5	TRBJ2-3	-	TRBD2	CASSASGNTDTQYF	TGTGCCAGCAGTGCTAGCGGGAACACAGATACGCAGTATTTT
TRBV6-6	TRBJ1-1	-	TRBD1	CASSMGQFEAFF	TGTGCCAGCAGCATGGGACAGTTTGAAGCTTTCTTT
TRBV27	TRBJ1-1	-	-	CASRARLPLNTEAFF	TGTGCCAGCAGGGCGAGATTACCTCTGAACACTGAAGCTTTCTTT
TRBV2	TRBJ2-1	once	TRBD2	CASSQSGDNEQFF	TGTGCCAGCTCACAAAGCGGGGACAATGAGCAGTTCTTC
TRBV9	TRBJ2-7	-	TRBD1	CASSVTGQVSYEQYF	TGTGCCAGCAGCGTTACGGGACAGGTCTCCTACGAGCAGTACTTC
TRBV7-9	TRBJ2-7	-	TRBD1	CASSHRQGGEQYF	TGTGCCAGCAGCCATAGACAGGGCGGCGAGCAGTACTTC
TRBV5-1	TRBJ2-5	once	TRBD1	CASSPTGGGLQETQYF	TGCGCCAGCAGCCCGACAGGGGGCGGGCTCCAAGAGACCCAGTACTTC
TRBV9	TRBJ1-5	-	TRBD1	CASSVEFWGQGIFIRGQPQHF	TGTGCCAGCAGCGTAGAGTTTTGGGGACAGGGGATATTCATCCGGGGTCAGCCCCAGCATTTT
TRBV4-1	TRBJ2-7	-	-	CASSQEGGRPLPEQYF	TGCGCCAGCAGCCAAGAAGGAGGGAGGCCTCTACCGGAGCAGTACTTC
TRBV13	TRBJ2-5	-	-	CASSPRLRETQYF	TGTGCCAGCAGCCCTCGACTGAGGGAGACCCAGTACTTC
TRBV30	TRBJ2-2	-	-	CAWRDRAPGGELFF	TGTGCCTGGAGGGACAGAGCCCCAGGCGGGGAGCTGTTTTTT
TRBV9	TRBJ2-5	-	-	CASSAGGGETQYF	TGTGCCAGCAGCGCCGGGGGAGGAGAGACCCAGTACTTC
TRBV2	TRBJ1-5	-	TRBD1	CASSGPRQGEGQPQHF	TGTGCCAGCAGTGGACCCAGACAGGGGGAAGGACAGCCCCAGCATTTT
TRBV5-6	TRBJ1-4	-	-	CASSLNERDEKLFF	TGTGCCAGCAGCTTAAATGAGCGTGATGAAAAACTGTTTTTT
TRBV4-2	TRBJ1-1	-	-	CASSQVASDPRHFF	TGTGCCAGCAGCCAAGTCGCTTCAGACCCCCGCCATTTCTTT
TRBV7-9	TRBJ2-2	-	-	CASNTRTGELFF	TGTGCCAGCAACACTAGGACCGGGGAGCTGTTTTTT
TRBV4-2	TRBJ2-5	-	TRBD2	CASSQDRGGSTETQYF	TGTGCCAGCAGCCAAGATCGGGGCGGGAGTACGGAGACCCAGTACTTC
TRBV25-1	TRBJ1-1	-	-	CASSDFRIGNTEAFF	TGTGCCAGCAGTGACTTCAGGATCGGGAACACTGAAGCTTTCTTT
TRBV28	TRBJ1-2	-	TRBD1	CASSPGQGENYGYTF	TGTGCCAGCAGTCCCGGACAGGGTGAAAACTATGGCTACACCTTC
TRBV5-6	TRBJ1-1	-	-	CASSRGWFLNTEAFF	TGTGCCAGCAGCCGGGGCTGGTTCCTGAACACTGAAGCTTTCTTT
TRBV7-9	TRBJ2-2	once	-	CASSGRSNTGELFF	TGTGCCAGCAGCGGGCGGTCGAACACCGGGGAGCTGTTTTTT
TRBV27	TRBJ1-5	once	TRBD1	CASSHDRGGNQPQHF	TGTGCCAGCAGTCATGACAGGGGAGGCAATCAGCCCCAGCATTTT
TRBV7-3	TRBJ2-2	-	TRBD2	CASSGKLAGANTGELFF	TGTGCCAGCAGCGGAAAACTAGCGGGGGCGAACACCGGGGAGCTGTTTTTT
TRBV5-1	TRBJ2-4	-	-	CASSLAGYRAKNIQYF	TGCGCCAGCAGCTTGGCAGGGTATAGGGCCAAAAACATTCAGTACTTC
TRBV4-1	TRBJ2-2	-	-	CASSQEGDWANTGELFF	TGCGCCAGCAGCCAAGAGGGCGACTGGGCGAACACCGGGGAGCTGTTTTTT
TRBV6-1	TRBJ2-7	-	TRBD1	CASSGGQGSSYEQYF	TGTGCCAGCAGTGGAGGACAGGGGAGCTCCTACGAGCAGTACTTC
TRBV14	TRBJ2-7	-	TRBD1	CASSQGQGGEQYF	TGTGCCAGCAGCCAGGGACAGGGGGGCGAGCAGTACTTC
TRBV6-1	TRBJ1-2	few	-	CASSEGSFYGYTF	TGTGCCAGCAGTGAAGGGAGTTTCTATGGCTACACCTTC
TRBV30	TRBJ2-5	-	-	CAWSTGSEETQYF	TGTGCCTGGAGTACAGGGTCCGAAGAGACCCAGTACTTC
TRBV5-6	TRBJ1-1	-	-	CASSLDNGRVNTEAFF	TGTGCCAGCAGCTTGGACAATGGGCGGGTGAACACTGAAGCTTTCTTT
TRBV6-6	TRBJ2-3	-	TRBD2	CASSSPGLAVADTQYF	TGTGCCAGCAGTTCTCCGGGACTAGCGGTCGCAGATACGCAGTATTTT
TRBV29-1	TRBJ2-7	-	-	CSVKGEVPYEQYF	TGCAGCGTTAAGGGGGAGGTGCCCTACGAGCAGTACTTC
TRBV19	TRBJ2-7	-	-	CASSTPRVGVVEQYF	TGTGCCAGTAGTACCCCGAGGGTGGGGGTCGTCGAGCAGTACTTC
TRBV7-9	TRBJ1-1	-	-	CASSPNLKGAEAFF	TGTGCCAGCAGCCCTAACCTAAAGGGGGCTGAAGCTTTCTTT
TRBV15	TRBJ1-1	-	-	CATSRDRIMGISEAFF	TGTGCCACCAGCAGAGATAGGATTATGGGGATATCTGAAGCTTTCTTT
TRBV7-9	TRBJ2-5	-	-	CASRWTRDGGTQYF	TGTGCCAGCAGATGGACCAGAGACGGGGGGACCCAGTACTTC
TRBV4-2	TRBJ2-7	-	TRBD1	CASSQGSTGFNEQYF	TGTGCCAGCAGCCAAGGTTCGACAGGGTTTAACGAGCAGTACTTC
TRBV19	TRBJ1-2	-	-	CASSPGLYGYTF	TGTGCCAGTAGCCCCGGACTTTATGGCTACACCTTC
TRBV6-6	TRBJ1-5	-	-	CASSSRGLDSNQPQHF	TGTGCCAGCAGTTCCCGGGGTTTGGATAGCAATCAGCCCCAGCATTTT
TRBV11-2	TRBJ2-5	-	-	CASSLPSGLETQYF	TGTGCCAGCAGCTTACCTTCAGGGTTGGAGACCCAGTACTTC